This T cell receptor beta chain was sequenced during a study of TIL therapy for anti-PD-1-resistant metastatic lung cancer. The time point is: pre-treatment sample, taken before nivolumab and TIL therapy. CDR1 is SGHVS and CDR2 is FQNEAQ in the germline V gene. The ends lost 9 bases at V and 4 bases at J; junction bases unmatched: 4. The CDR3 sequence is 13 residues long. Sequencing used immunoSEQ v3. Sequencing was performed with immunoSEQ multiplex PCR; in TCRdb, only in-frame clones are kept and a portion is missing. This table has more than 20,000 clones, about four fifths appearing once. This chain connects TRBV7-8 to TRBJ1-4, with 8 bases identical to TRBD1. The specimen comprised blood, sampled at baseline. The sequence was obtained from a person aged 25-85 years with non-small cell lung cancer. The CDR3 nucleotides are TGTGCCAGGGCACAGGGGGATAATGAAAAACTGTTTTTT. Translated: CARAQGDNEKLFF.